These 25 T cell receptor beta chains originate from one sample sequenced in a study of blood T cell repertoires in COVID-19. Libraries were prepared by immunoSEQ multiplex PCR; TCRdb keeps only in-frame clonotypes and omits some of them. Of under 55,000 clones in the sample, about 85% are singletons; the top ten hold roughly a tenth. The sample comprised peripheral blood. The receptor set was obtained from a woman of 80 years or more with active COVID-19.

The J gene is TRBJ1-2, the V gene TRBV6-5; TRBD1 might be the D (5 bases). The CDR3 extends over 14 amino acids. The V end lost 6 bases, the J end lost 1 base, and 12 bases lay between the germline ends. Germline values: CDR1 MNHEY, CDR2 SVGAGI. Here the CDR3 reads CASRRIDSNYGYTF. The CDR3 bases are TGTGCCAGCAGACGAATCGACAGTAACTATGGCTACACCTTC.

This chain joins TRBV28 and TRBJ1-1, with D possibly TRBD1 on 6 matching bases. Germline CDR1 is MDHEN and CDR2 is SYDVKM. Trimming took off 4 bases at V and 1 base at J, with 16 bases between the two ends. The CDR3 has 16 residues. CDR3: CASSSSWGGQNTEAFF. The CDR3 DNA reads TGTGCCAGCAGTTCCTCGTGGGGGGGACAGAACACTGAAGCTTTCTTT.

With respect to this clone: One end of the junction varies from germline; a read error may be responsible. The genes are TRBV18 and TRBJ1-1; TRBD1 might be the D (6 bases). Per germline, CDR1 KGHSH and CDR2 LQKENI. The CDR3 is 14 residues long. The CDR3 sequence: CASSLNRDKGPKRF. CDR3 sequence (DNA): TGTGCCAGCTCACTAAACCGGGACAAAGGACCCAAACGGTTT.

Here the CDR3 DNA reads TGTGCCAGCAGTTTAAGTCAGGCGAACACTGAAGCTTTCTTT. This gives the protein CASSLSQANTEAFF. This chain links TRBV28 with TRBJ1-1, with unresolved D. Germline V lookup: CDR1 MDHEN, CDR2 SYDVKM. The V gene lost 2 bases and the J gene lost 1 base, with 8 bases spanning the gap. There are 14 residues in the CDR3.

V is TRBV6-5 and J is TRBJ2-7; 9 nucleotides match TRBD1. After removal of 7 bases from V and 3 bases from J, the junction contained 10 bases not matched to a gene. Germline CDR1 and CDR2: MNHEY and SVGAGI. The CDR3 has 15 residues. Here the CDR3 reads CASIFLETGGYEQYF. CDR3 coding DNA: TGTGCCAGCATCTTCCTAGAGACAGGGGGCTACGAGCAGTACTTC.

The chain couples TRBV6-5 to TRBJ1-5; D is possibly TRBD1 (6 bases). Germline V CDR1 and CDR2: MNHEY, SVGAGI. The CDR3 has 14 residues. V shed 5 bases and J shed 0 bases, with 8 bases lying between them. This chain's CDR3 is CASSRDTSNQPQHF. DNA for the CDR3: TGTGCCAGCAGTCGGGACACTAGCAATCAGCCCCAGCATTTT.

The chain uses TRBV29-1 and TRBJ1-2; a weak D match, TRBD1 (6 bases). The germline CDR1 and CDR2 sequences are SQVTM and ANQGSEA. This CDR3 has 16 residues. The V gene lost 2 bases and the J gene lost 2 bases, with 18 bases spanning the gap. CDR3 amino acids: CSVERSRQAGNYGYTF. CDR3 nucleotides: TGCAGCGTTGAAAGGTCCCGACAGGCTGGAAACTATGGCTACACCTTC.

This chain joins TRBV15 and TRBJ1-5; D remains unclear. The CDR3 consists of 14 residues. Trimming pared 3 bases from V and 2 bases from J, leaving 8 bases between. Germline V gene lookup returns CDR1 LNHNV and CDR2 YYDKDF (reference sequence). The CDR3 spells CATSRRVGNQPQHF. The CDR3 DNA sequence: TGTGCCACCAGCAGGAGGGTTGGCAATCAGCCCCAGCATTTT.

This clone was seen more than once but under ten times. This chain connects TRBV5-5 to TRBJ1-2; weak D call: TRBD1 (5 bases). The CDR3 has 13 amino acids. V lost 1 base and J lost 3, with 7 bases in between. In germline, CDR1 is SGHKS, CDR2 YYEKEE (reference sequence). The CDR3 sequence: CASSLIGDYGYTF. CDR3 sequence (DNA): TGTGCCAGCAGCTTGATAGGGGACTATGGCTACACCTTC. Variable domain in full (rest from reference TRBV5-5 and TRBJ1-2): DAGVTQSPTHLIKTRGQQVTLRCSPISGHKSVSWYQQVLGQGPQFIFQYYEKEERGRGNFPDRFSARQFPNYSSELNVNALLLGDSALYLCASSLIGDYGYTFGSGTRLTVV.

This sequence joins TRBV5-4 and TRBJ2-1, with 7 nucleotides matching TRBD2. The CDR3 runs to 16 residues. Trimming at V came to 2 bases and at J to 0 bases, leaving 5 bases not matched to a gene. Germline loops: CDR1 SGHNT, CDR2 YYREEE (reference sequence). The CDR3 sequence: CASSLQRGSSYNEQFF. Here the CDR3 DNA reads TGTGCCAGCAGCTTACAGCGGGGTAGCTCCTACAATGAGCAGTTCTTC. Looking up the rest from reference TRBV5-4 and TRBJ2-1 gives the full variable domain: ETGVTQSPTHLIKTRGQQVTLRCSSQSGHNTVSWYQQALGQGPQFIFQYYREEENGRGNFPPRFSGLQFPNYSSELNVNALELDDSALYLCASSLQRGSSYNEQFFGPGTRLTVL.

The chain employs TRBV2 and TRBJ2-7; D is unclear. Germline CDR1 reads SNHLY; CDR2 reads FYNNEI. This CDR3 has 13 amino acids. Trimming took off 1 base at V and 9 bases at J, with 13 bases between the two ends. The CDR3 loop reads CASSEGLGGRQYF. DNA of the CDR3: TGTGCCAGCAGTGAAGGGCTAGGCGGTAGGCAGTACTTC.

The CDR3 spells CASIMDRVRYNEQFF. CDR3 DNA sequence: TGTGCCAGCATTATGGACAGGGTGAGGTACAATGAGCAGTTCTTC. The V gene is TRBV28, the J gene TRBJ2-1; TRBD1 aligns across 8 bases. Trimming cost V 7 bases and J 4 bases; bases outside gene matches: 9. The CDR3 consists of 15 residues. CDR1 MDHEN and CDR2 SYDVKM come from the germline V gene.

CDR3 in DNA: TGTGCCAGCAGTTCGCCTAGCGGGGGGCTCTCCTACGAGCAGTACTTC. Translating it yields CASSSPSGGLSYEQYF. This chain joins TRBV27 and TRBJ2-7, with 11 bases matching TRBD2. V trimming: 4 bases; J trimming: 0 bases; junction bases outside the gene matches: 5. The germline gives CDR1 MNHEY, CDR2 SMNVEV (reference sequence). The CDR3 sequence is 16 residues long.

In nucleotides, the CDR3 is TGTGCCAGCAGTTTACGGGGTCTCTATGGCTACACCTTC. Protein: CASSLRGLYGYTF. This chain connects TRBV27 to TRBJ1-2; D is unresolved. Per the germline V gene, CDR1 is MNHEY and CDR2 is SMNVEV (reference sequence). The CDR3 runs 13 residues. The V and J ends lost 2 bases and 4 bases respectively, with 8 bases between them.

V gene TRBV5-6 combines with J gene TRBJ2-1; possible D gene TRBD1, 6 bases. This CDR3 has 17 amino acids. Germline CDR1 reads SGHDT; CDR2 reads YYEEEE. V lost 4 bases and J 0 bases, leaving 17 bases between the germline ends. The CDR3 sequence: CASSLPGTYSSYNEQFF. The CDR3, as DNA: TGTGCCAGCAGCCTACCCGGGACATATAGCTCCTACAATGAGCAGTTCTTC.

The chain carries TRBV7-9 and TRBJ2-3, with D possibly being TRBD2 (7 bases). Trimming removed 5 bases at V and 5 bases at J, with 17 bases between. This CDR3 is 15 amino acids long. Germline V lookup: CDR1 SEHNR, CDR2 FQNEAQ (reference sequence). This CDR3 reads CASSRKGGVGDTQYF. The CDR3 nucleotides are TGTGCCAGCAGCCGTAAGGGGGGGGTTGGAGATACGCAGTATTTT.

This clone was counted once. J is TRBJ2-1 and V is TRBV7-3, with D possibly matching TRBD2 (6 bases). The V gene lost 0 bases and the J gene lost 1 base, with 16 bases spanning the gap. This CDR3 spans 18 amino acids. Germline lookup yields CDR1 SGHTA and CDR2 FQGTGA. The CDR3 bases are TGTGCCAGCAGCTTAACAGGCGGGACGGGGTTATCCTACAATGAGCAGTTCTTC. Its protein product is CASSLTGGTGLSYNEQFF.

This clone was picked up one time. The V call is TRBV7-8, the J call TRBJ2-7; 7 bases fit TRBD2. The CDR3 consists of 17 residues. Germline CDR1 and CDR2: SGHVS and FQNEAQ. V was pared by 2 bases and J by 3 bases, with 13 bases of the junction left unmatched. The CDR3 sequence is CASSLKPGEGIIYEQYF. The CDR3, as DNA: TGTGCCAGCAGCTTAAAACCCGGGGAGGGAATCATCTACGAGCAGTACTTC.

The chain uses TRBV7-2 and TRBJ1-4; 10 bases line up with TRBD1. Trimming at V came to 4 bases and at J to 5 bases, leaving 1 base not matched to a gene. CDR3 length equals 14 residues. Per germline, CDR1 SGHTA and CDR2 FQGNSA. DNA for the CDR3: TGTGCCAGCAGCTGGGACAGGGGAAATGAAAAACTGTTTTTT. It specifies CASSWDRGNEKLFF. Variable domain in full (rest from reference TRBV7-2 and TRBJ1-4): GAGVSQSPSNKVTEKGKDVELRCDPISGHTALYWYRQSLGQGLEFLIYFQGNSAPDKSGLPSDRFSAERTGGSVSTLTIQRTQQEDSAVYLCASSWDRGNEKLFFGSGTQLSVL.

CDR3 protein: CASSSPGQGTEKLFF. The CDR3 nucleotides read TGTGCCAGCAGCTCTCCGGGACAGGGGACTGAAAAACTGTTTTTT. The chain combines TRBV28 with TRBJ1-4, with 10 bases matching TRBD1. V was pared by 6 bases and J by 7 bases, with 8 bases of the junction left unmatched. The CDR3 consists of 15 residues. The germline V gene has CDR1 MDHEN and CDR2 SYDVKM.

V usage is TRBV7-3 and J usage is TRBJ2-1; TRBD2 aligns across 14 bases. CDR1 is SGHTA, CDR2 FQGTGA, per germline. V lost 5 bases and J lost 8; bases outside the gene matches: 8. CDR3 length: 16 residues. This CDR3 is CASSAQGLAGAHEQFF. DNA of the CDR3: TGTGCCAGCAGCGCCCAGGGACTAGCGGGGGCGCATGAGCAGTTCTTC.

The chain employs TRBV5-4 and TRBJ2-5, with D perhaps TRBD2 (6 bases). With 4 bases removed from V and 2 bases from J, the gap between germline ends came to 12 bases. This CDR3 region has 14 residues. Germline CDR1 SGHNT, CDR2 YYREEE (reference sequence). CDR3 in DNA: TGTGCCAGCAGCCCCTCGGGAGTACAAGAGACCCAGTACTTC. Amino acid sequence: CASSPSGVQETQYF. Using reference TRBV5-4 and TRBJ2-5 for the parts outside the CDR3, the full variable domain is ETGVTQSPTHLIKTRGQQVTLRCSSQSGHNTVSWYQQALGQGPQFIFQYYREEENGRGNFPPRFSGLQFPNYSSELNVNALELDDSALYLCASSPSGVQETQYFGPGTRLLVL.

The chain recombines TRBV6-2 or TRBV6-3 with TRBJ1-5; 7 nucleotides line up with TRBD1. Per the germline V gene, CDR1 is MNHEY and CDR2 is SVGEGT. This CDR3 is built from 14 residues. V lost 1 base and J lost 7; bases outside the gene matches: 4. For the CDR3, the DNA is TGTGCCAGCAGTTACTTCCAGGGGGTACAGCCCCAGCATTTT. Amino acids: CASSYFQGVQPQHF.

The chain carries TRBV30 and TRBJ2-6; a possible D gene is TRBD2 (6 bases). Germline CDR1 and CDR2: GTSNPN and SVGIG (reference sequence). The germline V and J ends were trimmed by 3 bases and 2 bases, with 11 bases remaining between them. This CDR3 spans 15 amino acids. In nucleotides, the CDR3 is TGTGCCTGGAGCCCGGGGGTCGCTGGGGCCAACGTCCTGACTTTC. Protein: CAWSPGVAGANVLTF.

V is TRBV11-3 and J is TRBJ2-3, with 7 positions matching TRBD1. The length of the CDR3 is 14 residues. The junction had 2 bases not matched to a gene; V was cut back by 5 bases and J by 0 bases. CDR1 SGHNT and CDR2 YENEEA come from the germline V gene. CDR3 sequence (DNA): TGTGCCAGCAGCCTGGGACAGAGCACAGATACGCAGTATTTT. Translation: CASSLGQSTDTQYF. Complete variable domain (other parts from reference TRBV11-3 and TRBJ2-3): EAGVVQSPRYKIIEKKQPVAFWCNPISGHNTLYWYLQNLGQGPELLIRYENEEAVDDSQLPKDRFSAERLKGVDSTLKIQPAELGDSAVYLCASSLGQSTDTQYFGPGTRLTVL.